Given below is one T cell receptor beta chain in context. Its antigen remains unidentified. The germline V gene encodes CDR1 SGHVS and CDR2 FQNEAQ. Trimming at V came to 2 bases and at J to 3 bases, leaving 6 bases not matched to a gene. The CDR3 contains 16 residues. The data belong to a study of cytomegalovirus exposure and HLA in healthy donors. General observations from the study: Later analysis identified a missense DCLRE1C variant that was linked to TCR beta V- and J-gene trimming.

The PCR had 60 Vbeta and 13 Jbeta primers. The repertoire was sequenced with immunoSEQ multiplex PCR; TCRdb's copy has only in-frame clones and lacks some. The table has under 60,000 clones, around four fifths seen once. The sample taken for sequencing was PBMCs. V gene TRBV7-8 combines with J gene TRBJ2-3; the match to TRBD2 covers 9 bases. This sequence was found in a man aged 45-65 years in good health and CMV-seronegative. The CDR3 DNA sequence: TGTGCCAGCAGCTTATTCGGTAGCGGGGGAACAGATACGCAGTATTTT. This gives the protein CASSLFGSGGTDTQYF.